Below, 27 T cell receptor beta chains from the same sample are listed, as sequenced in a study of blood T cell repertoires in COVID-19. Using immunoSEQ multiplex PCR, the repertoire was profiled, and TCRdb retains in-frame clones only, with some absent. The table lists nearly 300,000 clones, around nine tenths of them singletons, with under 3% in the top ten. The sample comprised PBMCs or T cells enriched from blood (not recorded which). These receptors were obtained from a woman between 45 and 65 years old who had been exposed to COVID-19.

The chain has TRBV5-1 and TRBJ2-5, with D possibly TRBD2 on 6 matching bases. The CDR3 is made up of 14 amino acids. The germline V and J ends were trimmed by 5 bases and 2 bases, with 13 bases remaining between them. Germline assignment: CDR1 SGHRS and CDR2 YFSETQ. In DNA, the CDR3 is TGCGCCAGCAGTAACGGCGGGGTACAAGAGACCCAGTACTTC. Its translation is CASSNGGVQETQYF.

The chain employs TRBV15 and TRBJ1-4, with D possibly TRBD1 on 5 matching bases. Trimming removed 3 bases from V and 1 base from J, with 9 bases in between. In germline, CDR1 is LNHNV, CDR2 YYDKDF (reference sequence). This CDR3 is built from 15 residues. The CDR3 DNA sequence: TGTGCCACCAGCAGGGGCGGGGGAACTAATGAAAAACTGTTTTTT. Its translation: CATSRGGGTNEKLFF.

This sequence joins TRBV7-8 and TRBJ1-3; D call uncertain. The germline gives CDR1 SGHVS, CDR2 FQNEAQ. The CDR3 is made up of 15 amino acids. Trimming removed 5 bases from V and 0 bases from J, with 11 bases in between. CDR3 nucleotide sequence: TGTGCCAGCAGCGACCACAGCTACTCTGGAAACACCATATATTTT. It encodes CASSDHSYSGNTIYF.

The rearrangement joins TRBV12-3 or TRBV12-4 to TRBJ2-7; possible D gene TRBD1, 6 bases. V dropped 6 bases and J dropped 0 bases, with 9 bases sitting between them. The length of the CDR3 is 13 residues. The CDR3 here is CASRLDSSYEQYF. The CDR3 coding sequence is TGTGCCAGCAGGTTGGACAGCTCCTACGAGCAGTACTTC.

This clone came up a few times. The chain is built from TRBV19 and TRBJ2-3; 12 nucleotides line up with TRBD2. The germline V gene encodes CDR1 LNHDA and CDR2 SQIVND (reference sequence). J gave up 6 bases and V 0 bases, and 4 bases lay outside the gene matches. The CDR3 spans 16 residues. The CDR3 DNA reads TGTGCCAGTAGTATAGATCCGGGACTAGCGGGCGATACGCAGTATTTT. Protein product: CASSIDPGLAGDTQYF.

The V and J genes are TRBV28 and TRBJ1-2, with TRBD1 matching 7 bases. Germline lookup yields CDR1 MDHEN and CDR2 SYDVKM. The CDR3 runs 15 residues. V gave up 6 bases and J gave up 4 bases; unmatched junction bases: 11. The CDR3 DNA follows: TGTGCCAGCAGGGGATCAGACAGGGTACTCTATGGCTACACCTTC. Its protein product is CASRGSDRVLYGYTF.

CDR3 coding DNA: TGTGCCAGCAGCCAGGGGGTAGACTACGAGCAGTACTTC. Translating it yields CASSQGVDYEQYF. V is TRBV5-4 and J is TRBJ2-7; 7 bases are a match to TRBD1. Germline V lookup: CDR1 SGHNT, CDR2 YYREEE (reference sequence). There are 13 residues in the CDR3. J was trimmed by 3 bases and V by 4 bases; bases with no gene match: 4.

The chain combines TRBV20-1 with TRBJ2-7; a weak D match, TRBD1 (5 bases). The CDR3 extends over 11 amino acids. Germline lookup yields CDR1 DFQATT and CDR2 SNEGSKA (reference sequence). V dropped 5 bases and J dropped 4 bases, with 9 bases sitting between them. CDR3 protein: CSAGQGYEQYF. The CDR3 nucleotides read TGCAGTGCTGGTCAGGGTTACGAGCAGTACTTC.

The V call is TRBV27, the J call TRBJ2-7; D might be TRBD2 (6 bases). The V end was cut by 3 bases, the J end by 0 bases, with 12 bases between. The CDR3 consists of 15 residues. In germline, CDR1 is MNHEY, CDR2 SMNVEV (reference sequence). The CDR3 loop reads CASSFRDGGSYEQYF. The DNA of the CDR3 is TGTGCCAGCAGTTTTAGAGACGGGGGCTCCTACGAGCAGTACTTC.

The V call is TRBV25-1, the J call TRBJ1-5; 8 nucleotides line up with TRBD1. Germline V gene sequence: CDR1 MGHDK, CDR2 SYGVNS. V lost 6 bases and J lost 6; bases outside the gene matches: 7. The CDR3 consists of 14 residues. CDR3 residues: CASRPTGVGQPQHF. The CDR3 DNA reads TGTGCCAGCAGGCCGACAGGGGTCGGTCAGCCCCAGCATTTT. The full variable domain, rest sourced from reference TRBV25-1 and TRBJ1-5, is EADIYQTPRYLVIGTGKKITLECSQTMGHDKMYWYQQDPGMELHLIHYSYGVNSTEKGDLSSESTVSRIRTEHFPLTLESARPSHTSQYLCASRPTGVGQPQHFGDGTRLSIL.

V usage is TRBV10-3 and J usage is TRBJ1-1; no clear D. The V end was cut by 0 bases, the J end by 1 base, with 6 bases between. This CDR3 comprises 14 residues. Germline CDR1 is ENHRY and CDR2 is SYGVKD. The CDR3 nucleotides read TGTGCCATCAGTGAGTCGAGGCAGAACACTGAAGCTTTCTTT. This translates into CAISESRQNTEAFF.

CDR3 DNA: TGTGCCAGCAGCTTAGCCGGGACAGGGGAGAGTCAGCCCCAGCATTTT. This encodes CASSLAGTGESQPQHF. The genes are TRBV11-2 and TRBJ1-5, with 10 bases matching TRBD1. The J segment lost 6 bases and the V segment lost 1 base, leaving 6 bases of the junction unmatched. Germline values: CDR1 SGHAT, CDR2 FQNNGV. This CDR3 spans 16 amino acids.

This clone was picked up one time. The chain has TRBV18 and TRBJ2-7; 9 bases line up with TRBD1. CDR1 KGHSH and CDR2 LQKENI come from the germline V gene. The CDR3 length is 15 residues. V lost 6 bases, J lost 5 bases, and 11 bases stayed unmatched. The CDR3 DNA is TGTGCCAGCTCGGCTTCCGGGACAGGGTCCAACGAGCAGTACTTC. The encoded protein is CASSASGTGSNEQYF.

This clone has only one observation. The chain combines TRBV4-1 with TRBJ2-7, with 10 bases lining up with TRBD2. The CDR3 spans 17 residues. V shed 3 bases, J shed 1 base, and the junction held 9 bases outside the gene matches. The germline gives CDR1 MGHRA, CDR2 YSYEKL. CDR3 sequence: CASSHPLLAGESYEQYF. As DNA, the CDR3 is TGCGCCAGCAGCCACCCGCTCCTAGCGGGGGAATCCTACGAGCAGTACTTC.

This chain joins TRBV28 and TRBJ1-6; 8 nucleotides match TRBD1. Germline V CDR1 and CDR2: MDHEN, SYDVKM. V lost 5 bases to trimming and J lost 8 bases; unmatched junction nucleotides: 5. This CDR3 contains 14 residues. The DNA of the CDR3 is TGTGCCAGCAGTGCGGACAGGGAGTATTCACCCCTCCACTTT. As protein: CASSADREYSPLHF.

The chain uses TRBV10-3 and TRBJ2-7, with no clear D. Trimming removed 4 bases from V and 6 bases from J, with 13 bases in between. This CDR3 has 13 amino acids. CDR1 ENHRY and CDR2 SYGVKD come from the germline V gene. The CDR3 loop is CAISVTAMSEQYF. DNA for the CDR3: TGTGCCATCAGTGTCACTGCTATGAGCGAGCAGTACTTC.

The chain links TRBV21-1 to TRBJ1-1. TRBV21-1 is a pseudogene. The length of the CDR3 is 17 residues. The CDR3 sequence: CASSKGVVGILNTEAFF. The CDR3 region has the DNA TGTGCCAGCAGCAAAGGGGTCGTCGGGATTTTGAACACTGAAGCTTTCTTT.

The CDR3 spells CASTGVQGPTEAFF. In DNA, the CDR3 is TGTGCCAGCACGGGCGTACAGGGCCCCACTGAAGCTTTCTTT. The chain joins TRBV7-9 to TRBJ1-1, with D maybe TRBD1 (6 bases). The CDR3 runs to 14 residues. V gave up 7 bases and J gave up 4 bases, with 16 bases separating them. Germline assignment: CDR1 SEHNR and CDR2 FQNEAQ (reference sequence). The entire variable domain, with the rest obtained from reference TRBV7-9 and TRBJ1-1, is as follows: DTGVSQNPRHKITKRGQNVTFRCDPISEHNRLYWYRQTLGQGPEFLTYFQNEAQLEKSRLLSDRFSAERPKGSFSTLEIQRTEQGDSAMYLCASTGVQGPTEAFFGQGTRLTVV.

This chain uses TRBV18 with TRBJ2-7, with a tentative D call TRBD1 (6 bases). Between the trimmed V and J ends, which lost 5 bases and 2 bases, there was a span of 13 bases. Looked up from germline, CDR1 is KGHSH and CDR2 is LQKENI. The CDR3 sequence is 14 residues long. The CDR3 sequence is CASSYGTLPYEQYF. CDR3 sequence (DNA): TGTGCCAGCTCATACGGGACACTTCCCTACGAGCAGTACTTC.

The V and J genes are TRBV5-6 and TRBJ1-2; no reliable D call. This CDR3 comprises 14 residues. Per germline, CDR1 SGHDT and CDR2 YYEEEE. The V and J ends lost 0 bases and 5 bases respectively, with 11 bases between them. The CDR3 here is CASSLVRAGYGYTF. CDR3 sequence (DNA): TGTGCCAGCAGCTTGGTGCGGGCGGGGTATGGCTACACCTTC.

This chain links TRBV7-2 with TRBJ1-6; possibly TRBD1 for D (5 bases). The germline V gene encodes CDR1 SGHTA and CDR2 FQGNSA. Between the trimmed V and J ends, which lost 1 base and 6 bases, there was a span of 13 bases. The CDR3 has 16 amino acids. CDR3 bases: TGTGCCAGCAGCTTAGAGGGAGGGGTCGGTAATTCACCCCTCCACTTT. Translating gives CASSLEGGVGNSPLHF. Complete variable domain (other parts from reference TRBV7-2 and TRBJ1-6): GAGVSQSPSNKVTEKGKDVELRCDPISGHTALYWYRQSLGQGLEFLIYFQGNSAPDKSGLPSDRFSAERTGGSVSTLTIQRTQQEDSAVYLCASSLEGGVGNSPLHFGNGTRLTVT.

A single count supports this clone. V is TRBV18 and J is TRBJ2-7, with D possibly matching TRBD1 (7 bases). With 3 bases removed from V and 4 bases from J, the gap between germline ends came to 22 bases. The CDR3 is made up of 17 amino acids. CDR1 KGHSH and CDR2 LQKENI come from the germline V gene. This CDR3 is CASSPASSVAGGYEQYF. In nucleotides, the CDR3 is TGTGCCAGCTCACCCGCTAGTTCGGTGGCAGGGGGGTACGAGCAGTACTTC.

This chain uses TRBV15 with TRBJ1-5; the D is unclear. Germline lookup yields CDR1 LNHNV and CDR2 YYDKDF (reference sequence). Trimming took 1 base from V and 2 from J, leaving 9 bases between them. This CDR3 comprises 15 residues. CDR3 region: CATSRATAGNQPQHF. The DNA for the CDR3 is TGTGCCACCAGCAGAGCGACGGCGGGCAATCAGCCCCAGCATTTT.

V usage is TRBV28 and J usage is TRBJ2-7; maybe TRBD2 (5 bases). Trimming removed 7 bases at V and 4 bases at J, with 20 bases between. Germline-derived CDR1 and CDR2 are MDHEN and SYDVKM. The CDR3 runs to 15 residues. The CDR3 region has the DNA TGTGCCAGCATCGTAAGAGACGCGGGTAGATACGAGCAGTACTTC. Encoded protein: CASIVRDAGRYEQYF.

The CDR3 region has the DNA TGTGCCAGCAGTGCCGCCAGGGGGAACACTGAAGCTTTCTTT. Its translation: CASSAARGNTEAFF. The V and J genes are TRBV2 and TRBJ1-1, with TRBD1 as a possible D gene (6 bases). The CDR3 sequence is 14 residues long. The germline gives CDR1 SNHLY, CDR2 FYNNEI. The V end was cut by 4 bases, the J end by 1 base, with 10 bases between.

The chain couples TRBV18 to TRBJ2-7; D gene unclear. The V and J ends lost 3 bases and 2 bases respectively, with 14 bases between them. The CDR3 totals 15 residues. Per germline, CDR1 KGHSH and CDR2 LQKENI. CDR3 sequence reads: CASSPRGPSTYEQYF. DNA of the CDR3: TGTGCCAGCTCACCCCGAGGTCCCTCAACCTACGAGCAGTACTTC.

The gene calls are TRBV5-1 and TRBJ1-4, with 8 bases matching TRBD1. The ends lost 2 bases at V and 7 bases at J; junction bases unmatched: 4. This CDR3 is 14 amino acids long. Germline lookup yields CDR1 SGHRS and CDR2 YFSETQ. The CDR3 DNA follows: TGCGCCAGCAGCTTACAGGGGGGTGTTGAAAAACTGTTTTTT. This gives the protein CASSLQGGVEKLFF.